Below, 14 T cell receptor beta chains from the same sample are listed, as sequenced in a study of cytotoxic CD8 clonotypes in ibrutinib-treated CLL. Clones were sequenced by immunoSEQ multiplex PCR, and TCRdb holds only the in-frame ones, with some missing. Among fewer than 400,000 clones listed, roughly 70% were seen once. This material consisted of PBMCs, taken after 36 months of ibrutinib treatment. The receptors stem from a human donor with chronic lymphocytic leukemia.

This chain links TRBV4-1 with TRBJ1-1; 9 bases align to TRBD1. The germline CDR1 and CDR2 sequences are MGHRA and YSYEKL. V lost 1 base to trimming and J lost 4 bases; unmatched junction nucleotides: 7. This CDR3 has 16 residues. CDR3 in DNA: TGCGCCAGCAGCCAAGGTCCGGGACAGGGCGGCACTGAAGCTTTCTTT. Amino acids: CASSQGPGQGGTEAFF.

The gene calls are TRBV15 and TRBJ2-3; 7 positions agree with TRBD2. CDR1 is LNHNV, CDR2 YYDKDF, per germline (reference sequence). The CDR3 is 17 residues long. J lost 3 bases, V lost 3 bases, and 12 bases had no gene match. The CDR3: CATSSQQFRLATDTQYF. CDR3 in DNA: TGTGCCACCAGCAGCCAACAGTTTAGACTAGCTACAGATACGCAGTATTTT.

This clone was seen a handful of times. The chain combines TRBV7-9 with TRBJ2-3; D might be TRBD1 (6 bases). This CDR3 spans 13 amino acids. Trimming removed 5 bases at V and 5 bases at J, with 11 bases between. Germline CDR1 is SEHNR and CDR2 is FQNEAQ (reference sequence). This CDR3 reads CASSIGRGDTQYF. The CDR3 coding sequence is TGTGCCAGCAGCATCGGCAGGGGAGATACGCAGTATTTT. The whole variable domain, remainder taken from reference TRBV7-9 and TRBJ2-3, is DTGVSQNPRHKITKRGQNVTFRCDPISEHNRLYWYRQTLGQGPEFLTYFQNEAQLEKSRLLSDRFSAERPKGSFSTLEIQRTEQGDSAMYLCASSIGRGDTQYFGPGTRLTVL.

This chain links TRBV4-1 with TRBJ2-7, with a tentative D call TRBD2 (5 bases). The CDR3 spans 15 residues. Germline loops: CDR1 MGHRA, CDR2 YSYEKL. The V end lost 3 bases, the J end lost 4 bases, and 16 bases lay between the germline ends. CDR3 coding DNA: TGCGCCAGCAGCCACCTCCTCCGTACTAGGTACGAGCAGTACTTC. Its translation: CASSHLLRTRYEQYF.

The CDR3 here is CSVEWGGTGELFF. The DNA for the CDR3 is TGCAGCGTTGAATGGGGGGGGACCGGGGAGCTGTTTTTT. The chain combines TRBV29-1 with TRBJ2-2, with 7 bases matching TRBD2. Germline assignment: CDR1 SQVTM and CDR2 ANQGSEA. The CDR3 contains 13 residues. V was pared by 2 bases and J by 5 bases, with 2 bases of the junction left unmatched.

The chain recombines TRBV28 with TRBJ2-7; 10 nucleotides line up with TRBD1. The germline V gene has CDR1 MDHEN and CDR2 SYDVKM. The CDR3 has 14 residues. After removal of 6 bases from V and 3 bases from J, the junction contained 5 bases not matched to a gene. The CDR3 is CASRSRDRGYEQYF. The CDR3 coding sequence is TGTGCCAGCAGAAGCCGGGACAGGGGCTACGAGCAGTACTTC.

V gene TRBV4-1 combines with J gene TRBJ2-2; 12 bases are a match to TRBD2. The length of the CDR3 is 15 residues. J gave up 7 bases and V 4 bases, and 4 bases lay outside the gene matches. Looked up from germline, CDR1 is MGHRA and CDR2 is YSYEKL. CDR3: CASSRTSGNVGELFF. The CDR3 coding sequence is TGCGCCAGCAGCCGGACTAGCGGGAATGTCGGGGAGCTGTTTTTT.

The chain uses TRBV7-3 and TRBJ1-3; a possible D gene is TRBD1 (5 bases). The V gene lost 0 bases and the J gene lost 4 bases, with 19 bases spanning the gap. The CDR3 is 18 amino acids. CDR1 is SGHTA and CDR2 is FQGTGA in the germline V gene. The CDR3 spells CASSLTDRGFLSGNTIYF. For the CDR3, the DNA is TGTGCCAGCAGCTTAACAGATCGGGGCTTCCTCTCGGGAAACACCATATATTTT.

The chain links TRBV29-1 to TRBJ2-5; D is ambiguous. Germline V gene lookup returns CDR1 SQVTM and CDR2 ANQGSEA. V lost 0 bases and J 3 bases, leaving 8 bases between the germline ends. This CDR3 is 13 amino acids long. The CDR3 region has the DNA TGCAGCGTTGAAGACAGAAGCGAAGAGACCCAGTACTTC. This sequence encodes CSVEDRSEETQYF.

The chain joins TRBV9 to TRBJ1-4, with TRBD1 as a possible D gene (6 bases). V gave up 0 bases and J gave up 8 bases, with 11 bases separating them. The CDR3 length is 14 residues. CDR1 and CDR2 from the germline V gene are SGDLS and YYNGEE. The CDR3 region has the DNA TGTGCCAGCAGCGTAGACGTGGGGGGCGAAAAACTGTTTTTT. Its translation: CASSVDVGGEKLFF.

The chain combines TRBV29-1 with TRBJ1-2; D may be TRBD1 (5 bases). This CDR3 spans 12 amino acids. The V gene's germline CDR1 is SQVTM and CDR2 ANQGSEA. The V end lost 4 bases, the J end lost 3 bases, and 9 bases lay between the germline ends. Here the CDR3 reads CSVGQGDYGYTF. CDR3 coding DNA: TGCAGCGTTGGTCAGGGAGACTATGGCTACACCTTC. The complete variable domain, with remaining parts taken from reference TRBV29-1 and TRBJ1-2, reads SAVISQKPSRDICQRGTSLTIQCQVDSQVTMMFWYRQQPGQSLTLIATANQGSEATYESGFVIDKFPISRPNLTFSTLTVSNMSPEDSSIYLCSVGQGDYGYTFGSGTRLTVV.

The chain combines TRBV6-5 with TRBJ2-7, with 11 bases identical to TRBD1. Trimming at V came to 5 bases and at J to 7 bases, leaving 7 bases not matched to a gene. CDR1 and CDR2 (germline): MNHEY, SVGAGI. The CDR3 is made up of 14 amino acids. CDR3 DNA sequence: TGTGCCAGCAGTCGGGACAGGGGGGAGGGAGAGCAGTACTTC. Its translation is CASSRDRGEGEQYF.

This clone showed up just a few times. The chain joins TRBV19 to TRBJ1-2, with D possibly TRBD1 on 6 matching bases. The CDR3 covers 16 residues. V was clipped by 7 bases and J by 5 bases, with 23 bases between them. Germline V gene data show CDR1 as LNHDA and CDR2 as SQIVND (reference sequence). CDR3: CASMMAFRGLTYGYTF. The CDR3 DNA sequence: TGTGCCAGTATGATGGCCTTCAGGGGCCTCACGTATGGCTACACCTTC.

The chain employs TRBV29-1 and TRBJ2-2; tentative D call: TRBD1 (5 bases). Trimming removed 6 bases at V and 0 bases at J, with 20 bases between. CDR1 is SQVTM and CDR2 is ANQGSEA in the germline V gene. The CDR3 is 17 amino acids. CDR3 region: CSVKRAGIAPNTGELFF. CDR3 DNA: TGCAGCGTAAAAAGGGCAGGGATAGCCCCGAACACCGGGGAGCTGTTTTTT.